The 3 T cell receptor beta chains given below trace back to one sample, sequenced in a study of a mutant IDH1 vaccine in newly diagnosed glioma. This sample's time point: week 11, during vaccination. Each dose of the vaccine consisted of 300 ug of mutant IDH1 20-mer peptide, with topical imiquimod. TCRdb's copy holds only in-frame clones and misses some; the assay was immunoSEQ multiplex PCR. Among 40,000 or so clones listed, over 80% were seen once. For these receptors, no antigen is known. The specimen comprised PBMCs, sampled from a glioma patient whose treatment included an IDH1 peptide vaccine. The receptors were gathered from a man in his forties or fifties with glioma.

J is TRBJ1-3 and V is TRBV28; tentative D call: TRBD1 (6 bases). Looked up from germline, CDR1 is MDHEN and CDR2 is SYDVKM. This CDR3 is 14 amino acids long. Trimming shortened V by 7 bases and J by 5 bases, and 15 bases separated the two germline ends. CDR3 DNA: TGTGCCAGCAATAAGCAGGGGACGAGAAACACCATATATTTT. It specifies CASNKQGTRNTIYF.

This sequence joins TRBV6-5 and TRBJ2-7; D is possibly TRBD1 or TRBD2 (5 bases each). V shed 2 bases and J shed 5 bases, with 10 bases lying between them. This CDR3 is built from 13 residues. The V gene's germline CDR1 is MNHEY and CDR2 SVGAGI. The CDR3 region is CASSYGGTHEQYF. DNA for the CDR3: TGTGCCAGCAGTTACGGGGGAACCCACGAGCAGTACTTC.

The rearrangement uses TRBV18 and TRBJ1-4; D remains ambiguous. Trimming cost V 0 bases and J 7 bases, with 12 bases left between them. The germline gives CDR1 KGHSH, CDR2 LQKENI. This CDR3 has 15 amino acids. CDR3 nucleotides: TGTGCCAGCTCACCACCAGGGCTCGGTGGTGAAAAACTGTTTTTT. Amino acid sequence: CASSPPGLGGEKLFF. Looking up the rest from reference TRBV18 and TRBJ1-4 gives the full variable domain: NAGVMQNPRHLVRRRGQEARLRCSPMKGHSHVYWYRQLPEEGLKFMVYLQKENIIDESGMPKERFSAEFPKEGPSILRIQQVVRGDSAAYFCASSPPGLGGEKLFFGSGTQLSVL.